This TCR beta chain was observed in a study of T cells in Graves' hyperthyroidism and ophthalmopathy. Individuals with ophthalmopathy presented a Clinical Activity Score of at least 3, a NOSPECS grade of at least 4 and a duration under 3 months. Researchers amplified the TCR beta CDR3 regions from RNA transcripts. When the TCR CDR3 underwent first-round RT-PCR, the HTBI primer set was used. TCRdb re-called the multiplex PCR reads through MiXCR, storing one row per CDR3 protein. The table has around 250,000 distinct CDR3 sequences, about a sixth seen once. This clonotype was detected ten times or more. V was shortened by 5 bases and J by 1 base, with 12 bases between the two germline ends. The CDR3 is made up of 14 amino acids. Germline-derived CDR1 and CDR2 are DFQATT and SNEGSKA (reference sequence).

The chain links TRBV20-1 to TRBJ1-5; a weak D match, TRBD1 (6 bases). The receptor was isolated from a woman aged 18-29 years with Graves' ophthalmopathy. Sequencing was performed on blood. The DNA for the CDR3 is TGCAGTGCTGCCGACAGGAGCAGCAATCAGCCCCAGCATTTT. Residues: CSAADRSSNQPQHF.